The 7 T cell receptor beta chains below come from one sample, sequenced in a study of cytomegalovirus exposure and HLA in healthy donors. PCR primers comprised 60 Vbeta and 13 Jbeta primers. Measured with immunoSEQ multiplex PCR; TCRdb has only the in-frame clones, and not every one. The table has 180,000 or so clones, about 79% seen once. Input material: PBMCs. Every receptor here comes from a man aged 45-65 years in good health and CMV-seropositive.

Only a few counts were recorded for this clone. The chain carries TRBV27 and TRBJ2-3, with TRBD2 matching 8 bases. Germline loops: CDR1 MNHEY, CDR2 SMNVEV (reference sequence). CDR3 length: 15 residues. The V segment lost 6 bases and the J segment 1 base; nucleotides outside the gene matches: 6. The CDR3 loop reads CASSFSGERTDTQYF. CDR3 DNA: TGTGCCAGCAGCTTTAGCGGGGAGCGCACAGATACGCAGTATTTT.

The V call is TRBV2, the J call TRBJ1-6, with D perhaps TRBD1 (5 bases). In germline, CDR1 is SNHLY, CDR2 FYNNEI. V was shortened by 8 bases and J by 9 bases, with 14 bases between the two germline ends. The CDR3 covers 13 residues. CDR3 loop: CASGLGGGSPLHF. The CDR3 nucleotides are TGTGCCAGCGGGCTGGGGGGGGGTTCACCCCTCCACTTT.

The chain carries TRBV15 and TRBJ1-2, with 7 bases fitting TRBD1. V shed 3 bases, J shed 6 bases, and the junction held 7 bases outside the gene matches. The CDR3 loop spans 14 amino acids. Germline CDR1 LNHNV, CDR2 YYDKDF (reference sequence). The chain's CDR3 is CATSRATGNHGYTF. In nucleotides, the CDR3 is TGTGCCACCAGCAGGGCGACAGGGAATCATGGCTACACCTTC.

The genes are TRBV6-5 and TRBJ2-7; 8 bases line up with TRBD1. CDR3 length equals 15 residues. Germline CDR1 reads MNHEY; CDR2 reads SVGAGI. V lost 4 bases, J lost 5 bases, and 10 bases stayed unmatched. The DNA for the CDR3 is TGTGCCAGCAGTTGGAACCGGGACAGGACTCACGAGCAGTACTTC. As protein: CASSWNRDRTHEQYF.

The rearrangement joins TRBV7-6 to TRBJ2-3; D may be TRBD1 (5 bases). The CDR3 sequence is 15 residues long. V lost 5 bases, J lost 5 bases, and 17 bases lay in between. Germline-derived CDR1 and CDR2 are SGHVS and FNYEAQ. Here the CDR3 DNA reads TGTGCCAGCAGCACAACAACAGGACGTGGAGATACGCAGTATTTT. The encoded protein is CASSTTTGRGDTQYF. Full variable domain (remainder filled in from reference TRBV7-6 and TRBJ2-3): GAGVSQSPRYKVTKRGQDVALRCDPISGHVSLYWYRQALGQGPEFLTYFNYEAQQDKSGLPNDRFSAERPEGSISTLTIQRTEQRDSAMYRCASSTTTGRGDTQYFGPGTRLTVL.

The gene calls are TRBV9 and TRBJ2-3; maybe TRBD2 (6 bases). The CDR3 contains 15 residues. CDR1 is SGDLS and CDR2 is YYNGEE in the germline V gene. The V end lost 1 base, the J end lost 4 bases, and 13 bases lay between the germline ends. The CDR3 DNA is TGTGCCAGCAGCGTATATAAACTAGCTTCAGATACGCAGTATTTT. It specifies CASSVYKLASDTQYF.

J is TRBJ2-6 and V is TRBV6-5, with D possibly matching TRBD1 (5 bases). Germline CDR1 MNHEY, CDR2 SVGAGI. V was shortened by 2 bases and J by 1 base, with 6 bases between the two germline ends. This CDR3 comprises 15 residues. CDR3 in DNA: TGTGCCAGCAGTTACCAGGGATCTGGGGCCAACGTCCTGACTTTC. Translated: CASSYQGSGANVLTF.